These T cell receptor beta chains were read from a single sample in a study of blood T cell repertoires in COVID-19. Libraries were prepared by immunoSEQ multiplex PCR; TCRdb keeps only in-frame clonotypes and omits some of them. In the table there are 200,000 to 250,000 clones, around 90% of which are singletons. Sequenced material: PBMCs or T cells enriched from blood (not recorded which). All receptors derive from a man in his fifties or sixties who had been exposed to COVID-19. The CDR3 runs from the conserved cysteine through the conserved F or W. The order of the fields is J gene, V gene, clone size, D gene, CDR3 length, CDR3 protein, CDR3 DNA. D genes are given only for firm matches. Clone size is not always given. Where it is, it says once, few, many or a class for expanded clones.

j_gene: TRBJ1-5
v_gene: TRBV6-5
abundance: -
d_gene: TRBD1
len: 14
CDR3aa: CASSRQGSGQPQHF
CDR3nt: TGTGCCAGCAGTCGACAGGGGTCTGGTCAGCCCCAGCATTTT

j_gene: TRBJ1-1
v_gene: TRBV5-1
abundance: few
d_gene: -
len: 15
CDR3aa: CASSLVSGANTEAFF
CDR3nt: TGCGCCAGCAGCTTGGTGTCAGGGGCGAACACTGAAGCTTTCTTT

j_gene: TRBJ1-2
v_gene: TRBV6-5
abundance: -
d_gene: TRBD1
len: 14
CDR3aa: CASIHPGQGGGYTF
CDR3nt: TGTGCCAGCATCCACCCCGGACAGGGAGGCGGCTACACCTTC

j_gene: TRBJ2-3
v_gene: TRBV5-1
abundance: -
d_gene: -
len: 14
CDR3aa: CASSLEGWEDTQYF
CDR3nt: TGCGCCAGCAGCTTGGAAGGGTGGGAGGATACGCAGTATTTT

j_gene: TRBJ1-1
v_gene: TRBV28
abundance: once
d_gene: TRBD1
len: 16
CDR3aa: CASSLMGTGKFTEAFF
CDR3nt: TGTGCCAGCAGTTTAATGGGGACAGGGAAATTCACTGAAGCTTTCTTT

j_gene: TRBJ1-4
v_gene: TRBV4-2
abundance: -
d_gene: -
len: 14
CDR3aa: CASSSGGLGEKLFF
CDR3nt: TGTGCCAGCAGCAGCGGGGGACTCGGTGAAAAACTGTTTTTT

j_gene: TRBJ2-3
v_gene: TRBV7-3
abundance: -
d_gene: -
len: 16
CDR3aa: CASSPRGQGSTDTQYF
CDR3nt: TGTGCCAGCAGCCCTCGTGGGCAGGGAAGCACAGATACGCAGTATTTT

j_gene: TRBJ1-1
v_gene: TRBV11-3
abundance: -
d_gene: -
len: 14
CDR3aa: CASSLVQGNTEAFF
CDR3nt: TGTGCCAGCAGCTTAGTTCAGGGGAACACTGAAGCTTTCTTT

j_gene: TRBJ1-2
v_gene: TRBV7-9
abundance: once
d_gene: TRBD1
len: 13
CDR3aa: CASSLVQGAGYTF
CDR3nt: TGTGCCAGCAGCTTAGTTCAGGGGGCCGGCTACACCTTC

j_gene: TRBJ2-3
v_gene: TRBV5-1
abundance: many
d_gene: -
len: 14
CDR3aa: CASSLEYEADTQYF
CDR3nt: TGCGCCAGCAGCTTGGAGTATGAGGCAGATACGCAGTATTTT

j_gene: TRBJ2-7
v_gene: TRBV29-1
abundance: -
d_gene: TRBD1
len: 12
CDR3aa: CSAGQGIYEQYF
CDR3nt: TGCAGCGCGGGACAGGGGATCTACGAGCAGTACTTC

j_gene: TRBJ2-6
v_gene: TRBV21-1
abundance: -
d_gene: -
len: 14
CDR3aa: CASSKTPEKNVLTF
CDR3nt: TGTGCCAGCAGCAAAACGCCCGAGAAGAACGTCCTGACTTTC

j_gene: TRBJ1-1
v_gene: TRBV24-1
abundance: -
d_gene: TRBD1
len: 13
CDR3aa: CATSGPGQGQAFF
CDR3nt: TGTGCCACCAGTGGACCGGGACAGGGGCAAGCTTTCTTT

j_gene: TRBJ2-5
v_gene: TRBV24-1
abundance: -
d_gene: TRBD1
len: 15
CDR3aa: CATSDSTGYQETQYF
CDR3nt: TGTGCCACCAGTGACTCGACAGGGTACCAAGAGACCCAGTACTTC

j_gene: TRBJ2-7
v_gene: TRBV5-1
abundance: -
d_gene: TRBD2
len: 16
CDR3aa: CASSLEASGGTYEQYF
CDR3nt: TGCGCCAGCAGCTTGGAAGCTAGCGGGGGAACCTACGAGCAGTACTTC

j_gene: TRBJ1-2
v_gene: TRBV9
abundance: -
d_gene: TRBD1
len: 15
CDR3aa: CASSQVRGTGYGYTF
CDR3nt: TGTGCCAGCAGCCAGGTCAGGGGGACAGGCTATGGCTACACCTTC

j_gene: TRBJ2-3
v_gene: TRBV27
abundance: -
d_gene: -
len: 14
CDR3aa: CASSPGINTDTQYF
CDR3nt: TGTGCCAGCAGTCCCGGGATAAACACAGATACGCAGTATTTT

j_gene: TRBJ1-5
v_gene: TRBV6-5
abundance: -
d_gene: -
len: 14
CDR3aa: CASSYRGGDQPQHF
CDR3nt: TGTGCCAGCAGTTACCGGGGGGGGGATCAGCCCCAGCATTTT

j_gene: TRBJ2-1
v_gene: TRBV5-1
abundance: -
d_gene: -
len: 15
CDR3aa: CASSLEPTSTESKFF
CDR3nt: TGCGCCAGCAGCTTGGAACCCACTAGTACTGAGAGTAAGTTCTTC

j_gene: TRBJ2-1
v_gene: TRBV7-3
abundance: -
d_gene: TRBD2
len: 13
CDR3aa: CASSLTKGGGQFF
CDR3nt: TGTGCCAGCAGCTTAACGAAAGGCGGGGGACAGTTCTTC

j_gene: TRBJ1-2
v_gene: TRBV12-3/TRBV12-4
abundance: -
d_gene: TRBD1
len: 12
CDR3aa: CASSVDRDGYTF
CDR3nt: TGTGCCAGCAGCGTGGACAGGGATGGCTACACCTTC

j_gene: TRBJ1-2
v_gene: TRBV15
abundance: -
d_gene: -
len: 13
CDR3aa: CATSRRERYGYTF
CDR3nt: TGTGCCACCAGCAGGAGGGAGAGGTATGGCTACACCTTC

j_gene: TRBJ1-2
v_gene: TRBV19
abundance: few
d_gene: TRBD1
len: 14
CDR3aa: CASSAGTANYGYTF
CDR3nt: TGTGCCAGTAGTGCCGGGACAGCCAACTATGGCTACACCTTC

j_gene: TRBJ2-1
v_gene: TRBV6-5
abundance: -
d_gene: -
len: 13
CDR3aa: CASSYSSVIEQFF
CDR3nt: TGTGCCAGCAGTTACTCGAGCGTGATTGAGCAGTTCTTC

j_gene: TRBJ2-7
v_gene: TRBV7-2
abundance: -
d_gene: -
len: 15
CDR3aa: CASSLAWGSSYEQYF
CDR3nt: TGTGCCAGCAGCTTAGCTTGGGGCAGCTCCTACGAGCAGTACTTC

j_gene: TRBJ1-1
v_gene: TRBV5-4
abundance: -
d_gene: -
len: 14
CDR3aa: CATTFLGAGTEAFF
CDR3nt: TGTGCCACGACCTTCTTGGGGGCCGGGACTGAAGCTTTCTTT

j_gene: TRBJ2-5
v_gene: TRBV28
abundance: -
d_gene: TRBD2
len: 14
CDR3aa: CASSPYREEETQYF
CDR3nt: TGTGCCAGCAGTCCATACCGGGAGGAGGAGACCCAGTACTTC

j_gene: TRBJ1-2
v_gene: TRBV30
abundance: -
d_gene: -
len: 14
CDR3aa: CAWSSGTPDGGYTF
CDR3nt: TGTGCCTGGAGTTCCGGGACACCTGATGGTGGCTACACCTTC

j_gene: TRBJ1-2
v_gene: TRBV18
abundance: -
d_gene: -
len: 17
CDR3aa: CASSPLGRGDILYGYTF
CDR3nt: TGTGCCAGCTCACCACTGGGCAGGGGCGATATACTCTATGGCTACACCTTC

j_gene: TRBJ2-7
v_gene: TRBV5-1
abundance: -
d_gene: -
len: 14
CDR3aa: CASSFIGETYEQYF
CDR3nt: TGCGCCAGCAGCTTTATCGGGGAAACCTACGAGCAGTACTTC

j_gene: TRBJ1-4
v_gene: TRBV3-1/TRBV3-2
abundance: once
d_gene: TRBD1
len: 17
CDR3aa: CASRHGTGVLGNEKLFF
CDR3nt: TGTGCCAGCAGACATGGGACAGGGGTTCTCGGTAATGAAAAACTGTTTTTT

j_gene: TRBJ1-3
v_gene: TRBV7-2
abundance: -
d_gene: -
len: 13
CDR3aa: CASRRVSGNTIYF
CDR3nt: TGTGCCAGCCGCAGGGTCTCTGGAAACACCATATATTTT

j_gene: TRBJ2-2
v_gene: TRBV12-5
abundance: -
d_gene: TRBD1
len: 14
CDR3aa: CASGMDRGTGELFF
CDR3nt: TGTGCTAGTGGAATGGACAGGGGTACCGGGGAGCTGTTTTTT

j_gene: TRBJ1-2
v_gene: TRBV28
abundance: -
d_gene: -
len: 12
CDR3aa: CASSQGFSGYTF
CDR3nt: TGTGCCAGCAGCCAGGGTTTTAGTGGCTACACCTTC

j_gene: TRBJ1-4
v_gene: TRBV28
abundance: -
d_gene: -
len: 17
CDR3aa: CASSSSTADRFYEKLFF
CDR3nt: TGTGCCAGCAGTTCATCAACCGCCGACAGGTTTTATGAAAAACTGTTTTTT

j_gene: TRBJ1-1
v_gene: TRBV28
abundance: -
d_gene: -
len: 15
CDR3aa: CASSFPQGTNTEAFF
CDR3nt: TGTGCCAGCAGTTTCCCCCAGGGGACGAACACTGAAGCTTTCTTT

j_gene: TRBJ2-3
v_gene: TRBV5-4
abundance: -
d_gene: TRBD2
len: 15
CDR3aa: CASSLGLAAVFTQYF
CDR3nt: TGTGCCAGCAGCTTGGGACTAGCGGCCGTCTTTACGCAGTATTTT

j_gene: TRBJ1-5
v_gene: TRBV6-1
abundance: -
d_gene: -
len: 15
CDR3aa: CASSERRSIGQPQHF
CDR3nt: TGTGCCAGCAGTGAGAGGCGGAGTATCGGTCAGCCCCAGCATTTT

j_gene: TRBJ2-4
v_gene: TRBV28
abundance: -
d_gene: TRBD1
len: 18
CDR3aa: CASSSTGGSNLAKNIQYF
CDR3nt: TGTGCCAGCAGTTCGACAGGGGGGTCAAACCTAGCCAAAAACATTCAGTACTTC

j_gene: TRBJ1-6
v_gene: TRBV28
abundance: -
d_gene: TRBD1
len: 15
CDR3aa: CASRPFEGAGSPLHF
CDR3nt: TGTGCCAGCAGACCGTTTGAGGGGGCGGGTTCACCCCTCCACTTT

j_gene: TRBJ2-3
v_gene: TRBV5-1
abundance: -
d_gene: TRBD1
len: 14
CDR3aa: CASSSTGRTDTQYF
CDR3nt: TGCGCCAGCAGCTCGACAGGGCGCACAGATACGCAGTATTTT

j_gene: TRBJ1-2
v_gene: TRBV24-1
abundance: -
d_gene: -
len: 16
CDR3aa: CATSDRGREASRGYTF
CDR3nt: TGTGCCACCAGTGATCGGGGCAGGGAGGCTTCTAGAGGCTACACCTTC

j_gene: TRBJ2-1
v_gene: TRBV4-2
abundance: -
d_gene: TRBD2
len: 17
CDR3aa: CASSPRTSGSSYNEQFF
CDR3nt: TGTGCCAGCAGCCCGCGGACTAGCGGGAGCTCCTACAATGAGCAGTTCTTC

j_gene: TRBJ2-7
v_gene: TRBV7-8
abundance: -
d_gene: TRBD2
len: 16
CDR3aa: CASRPGELASPYEQYF
CDR3nt: TGTGCCAGCAGGCCTGGGGAACTAGCGTCTCCCTACGAGCAGTACTTC

j_gene: TRBJ1-2
v_gene: TRBV23-1
abundance: -
d_gene: -
len: 14
CDR3aa: CAIIRAGWLNGYTF
CDR3nt: TGCGCCATCATTAGGGCAGGGTGGCTCAATGGCTACACCTTC

j_gene: TRBJ1-2
v_gene: TRBV13
abundance: -
d_gene: -
len: 15
CDR3aa: CASSLYGGSNYGYTF
CDR3nt: TGTGCCAGCAGCTTATACGGGGGTTCTAACTATGGCTACACCTTC

j_gene: TRBJ2-7
v_gene: TRBV2
abundance: once
d_gene: -
len: 14
CDR3aa: CASSQEGFLGEQYF
CDR3nt: TGTGCCAGCAGCCAAGAGGGTTTCTTGGGCGAGCAGTACTTC

j_gene: TRBJ1-1
v_gene: TRBV7-9
abundance: -
d_gene: -
len: 15
CDR3aa: CASSSNRAPAGEAFF
CDR3nt: TGTGCCAGCAGCTCTAACCGGGCACCGGCGGGAGAAGCTTTCTTT

j_gene: TRBJ2-1
v_gene: TRBV30
abundance: -
d_gene: -
len: 15
CDR3aa: CAWSVGSGRYNEQFF
CDR3nt: TGTGCCTGGAGTGTAGGTTCGGGGAGGTACAATGAGCAGTTCTTC

j_gene: TRBJ2-2
v_gene: TRBV12-1
abundance: -
d_gene: -
len: 15
CDR3aa: CASSRGTVDTGELFF
CDR3nt: TGTGCCAGCAGCCGGGGGACAGTCGACACCGGGGAGCTGTTTTTT